The 24 T cell receptor beta chains presented below share a single source sample, sequenced in a study of blood T cell repertoires in COVID-19. Assay used: immunoSEQ multiplex PCR; TCRdb lists only in-frame clones, some missing. This sample yields 90,000 to 150,000 clones, of which 70% to 80% are seen a single time; under 5% belongs to the top ten. Source material: peripheral blood. All receptors derive from a woman over 75 with acute or convalescent COVID-19.

V is TRBV7-2 and J is TRBJ2-1, with a weak D call TRBD2 (5 bases). The CDR3 totals 17 residues. V was cut by 2 bases and J by 2 bases, with 16 bases left in between. Germline lookup yields CDR1 SGHTA and CDR2 FQGNSA. Written as DNA, the CDR3 is TGTGCCAGCAGCTTATTTCCCCTTTCGGGAACCTACAATGAGCAGTTCTTC. Translating gives CASSLFPLSGTYNEQFF.

This chain joins TRBV6-1 and TRBJ1-2; the D is unclear. The germline gives CDR1 MNHNS, CDR2 SASEGT. V lost 1 base, J lost 4 bases, and 10 bases lay in between. There are 14 residues in the CDR3. For the CDR3, the DNA is TGTGCCAGCAGTGAAGGGCTTTGGAGCTATGGCTACACCTTC. Its translation: CASSEGLWSYGYTF.

This chain uses TRBV28 with TRBJ2-5, with TRBD1 matching over 8 bases. The V gene end was trimmed by 4 bases and the J gene end by 5 bases; junction bases not matched to a gene: 0. This CDR3 region has 12 residues. Germline V lookup: CDR1 MDHEN, CDR2 SYDVKM. The CDR3 DNA is TGTGCCAGCAGTTGGGACAGGGAGACCCAGTACTTC. Translating gives CASSWDRETQYF.

The CDR3 DNA is TGTGCCAGCAGCCAAGAGGGGACAGGGAATGAAAAACTGTTTTTT. Translating it yields CASSQEGTGNEKLFF. This chain connects TRBV4-2 to TRBJ1-4; TRBD1 aligns across 9 bases. J gave up 5 bases and V 0 bases, and 1 base lay outside the gene matches. CDR1 and CDR2 (germline): LGHNA, YNFKEQ. The CDR3 is made up of 15 amino acids.

The chain carries TRBV19 and TRBJ2-3, with TRBD1 as a possible D gene (6 bases). The CDR3 length is 14 residues. The germline V gene has CDR1 LNHDA and CDR2 SQIVND (reference sequence). V dropped 2 bases and J dropped 1 base, with 7 bases sitting between them. CDR3 amino acids: CASSIRTGTDTQYF. Here the CDR3 DNA reads TGTGCCAGTAGTATACGGACAGGCACAGATACGCAGTATTTT.

The chain combines TRBV5-1 with TRBJ1-1; 7 positions agree with TRBD1. J gave up 4 bases and V 2 bases, and 2 bases lay outside the gene matches. Germline lookup yields CDR1 SGHRS and CDR2 YFSETQ. The length of the CDR3 is 13 residues. The CDR3 coding sequence is TGCGCCAGCAGCTTAGGGGGCGCCACTGAAGCTTTCTTT. It yields the protein CASSLGGATEAFF.

V usage is TRBV19 and J usage is TRBJ2-1; TRBD1 aligns across 7 bases. The V segment lost 6 bases and the J segment 4 bases; nucleotides outside the gene matches: 12. The length of the CDR3 is 16 residues. Germline V gives CDR1 LNHDA, CDR2 SQIVND (reference sequence). CDR3 sequence reads: CASSLERGGLYNEQFF. The CDR3 coding sequence is TGTGCCAGTAGCCTAGAGAGAGGGGGCCTATACAATGAGCAGTTCTTC.

This chain uses TRBV29-1 with TRBJ1-1, with 7 bases lining up with TRBD1. Trimming took 7 bases from V and 1 from J; bases not matched to a gene: 3. Germline values: CDR1 SQVTM, CDR2 ANQGSEA. The CDR3 is 12 amino acids. The CDR3 spells CSAGQANTEAFF. The CDR3 DNA reads as TGCAGCGCCGGACAGGCGAACACTGAAGCTTTCTTT.

There are a few counts of this clone. This rearrangement joins TRBV7-2 to TRBJ2-2; 11 bases align to TRBD2. Germline CDR1 is SGHTA and CDR2 is FQGNSA. This CDR3 region has 16 residues. Trimming at V came to 3 bases and at J to 5 bases, leaving 5 bases not matched to a gene. CDR3 DNA sequence: TGTGCCAGCAGCTTGGGACTAGCGGTCGGGACCGGGGAGCTGTTTTTT. Translated: CASSLGLAVGTGELFF.

The chain joins TRBV9 to TRBJ2-7; no reliable D call. V was cut by 0 bases and J by 0 bases, with 7 bases left in between. The CDR3 extends over 14 amino acids. Germline lookup yields CDR1 SGDLS and CDR2 YYNGEE. The CDR3 nucleotides read TGTGCCAGCAGCGTAGCTGCTAGCTCCTACGAGCAGTACTTC. As protein: CASSVAASSYEQYF.

The chain recombines TRBV6-5 with TRBJ2-1; 9 nucleotides agree with TRBD1. The CDR3 length is 16 residues. Germline V lookup: CDR1 MNHEY, CDR2 SVGAGI. With 1 base clipped from V and 3 bases from J, the junction kept 4 bases outside the gene matches. CDR3 in DNA: TGTGCCAGCAGTTACTGGGGACAGGGTAACTACAATGAGCAGTTCTTC. Its protein product is CASSYWGQGNYNEQFF.

V is TRBV7-2 and J is TRBJ1-5; 8 positions match TRBD1. Germline lookup yields CDR1 SGHTA and CDR2 FQGNSA. V dropped 4 bases and J dropped 2; count of bases not matched to a gene: 4. This CDR3 spans 15 amino acids. CDR3 protein: CASSYGTGRNQPQHF. The CDR3 DNA sequence: TGTGCCAGCAGCTACGGGACAGGACGCAATCAGCCCCAGCATTTT.

The rearrangement uses TRBV11-2 and TRBJ1-6; D is unclear. V was pared by 4 bases and J by 5 bases, with 12 bases between. From germline, CDR1 is SGHAT and CDR2 FQNNGV. This CDR3 region has 15 residues. The CDR3 reads CASSSSGQNNSPLHF. The CDR3 nucleotides read TGTGCCAGCAGCTCATCAGGCCAGAATAATTCACCCCTCCACTTT.

The V gene is TRBV12-3 or TRBV12-4, the J gene TRBJ1-1; no clear D. The CDR3 has 9 residues. Trimming removed 8 bases from V and 7 bases from J, with 5 bases in between. The CDR3 sequence: CASLREAFF. The CDR3 nucleotides are TGTGCCAGCCTGCGTGAAGCTTTCTTT.

This chain connects TRBV19 to TRBJ1-3; 8 bases agree with TRBD1. With 4 bases clipped from V and 0 bases from J, the junction kept 5 bases outside the gene matches. Germline lookup yields CDR1 LNHDA and CDR2 SQIVND (reference sequence). The CDR3 sequence is 16 residues long. The DNA for the CDR3 is TGTGCCAGTAGTAGCCGGGGGACAGGCTCTGGAAACACCATATATTTT. Translation: CASSSRGTGSGNTIYF.

The chain couples TRBV5-1 to TRBJ1-2, with D possibly matching TRBD1 (6 bases). The CDR3 has 17 amino acids. Germline CDR1 SGHRS, CDR2 YFSETQ. V gave up 2 bases and J gave up 8 bases, with 25 bases separating them. CDR3 nucleotides: TGCGCCAGCAGCTTCATGGGGGCCCTAGAGTTACTTACCGGCTACACCTTC. Amino acid sequence: CASSFMGALELLTGYTF.

The count of this clone is one. This chain connects TRBV6-5 to TRBJ1-1; a possible D gene is TRBD1 (6 bases). Trimming took off 3 bases at V and 7 bases at J, with 12 bases between the two ends. CDR1 is MNHEY, CDR2 SVGAGI, per germline. This CDR3 is 13 amino acids long. The CDR3 sequence: CASSYSDRFEAFF. The CDR3, as DNA: TGTGCCAGCAGTTATTCCGACAGGTTTGAAGCTTTCTTT.

The chain carries TRBV19 and TRBJ2-1; D is uncertain. CDR1 and CDR2 (germline): LNHDA, SQIVND (reference sequence). The CDR3 is 13 residues long. V lost 1 base to trimming and J lost 3 bases, with 4 bases between them. The CDR3, as DNA: TGTGCCAGTAGTATAGGGAGCTACAATGAGCAGTTCTTC. Translation gives CASSIGSYNEQFF. Looking up the rest from reference TRBV19 and TRBJ2-1 gives the full variable domain: DGGITQSPKYLFRKEGQNVTLSCEQNLNHDAMYWYRQDPGQGLRLIYYSQIVNDFQKGDIAEGYSVSREKKESFPLTVTSAQKNPTAFYLCASSIGSYNEQFFGPGTRLTVL.

This clone was seen a single time. V usage is TRBV5-6 and J usage is TRBJ1-2, with a possible D match to TRBD1 (5 bases). CDR1 SGHDT and CDR2 YYEEEE come from the germline V gene. This CDR3 spans 14 amino acids. Trimming pared 0 bases from V and 3 bases from J, leaving 9 bases between. The chain's CDR3 is CASSLGVTDYGYTF. CDR3 nucleotides: TGTGCCAGCAGCTTGGGCGTGACAGACTATGGCTACACCTTC. Full variable domain (outside the CDR3, taken from reference TRBV5-6 and TRBJ1-2): DAGVTQSPTHLIKTRGQQVTLRCSPKSGHDTVSWYQQALGQGPQFIFQYYEEEERQRGNFPDRFSGHQFPNYSSELNVNALLLGDSALYLCASSLGVTDYGYTFGSGTRLTVV.

The rearrangement uses TRBV5-4 and TRBJ2-1, with 14 bases aligning to TRBD2. CDR1 is SGHNT, CDR2 YYREEE, per germline (reference sequence). CDR3 length: 13 amino acids. V was clipped by 0 bases and J by 15 bases; unmatched bases: 2. CDR3 coding DNA: TGTGCCAGCAGCTTGGGACTAGCGGGGGGGCCGTTCTTC. Translation: CASSLGLAGGPFF.

In its sample, this clone was seen once. J is TRBJ2-1 and V is TRBV7-2; 8 bases line up with TRBD1. CDR1 and CDR2 from the germline V gene are SGHTA and FQGNSA. The length of the CDR3 is 14 residues. After removal of 2 bases from V and 7 bases from J, the junction contained 4 bases not matched to a gene. CDR3 nucleotides: TGTGCCAGCAGCTTAAACAGGGGGACTAATGAGCAGTTCTTC. It is translated as CASSLNRGTNEQFF.

This clone was observed a handful of times. The chain uses TRBV4-3 and TRBJ2-1; TRBD2 matches 7 bases. The CDR3 extends over 16 amino acids. V lost 3 bases and J lost 7; bases outside the gene matches: 12. Per the germline V gene, CDR1 is LGHNA and CDR2 is YSLEER. CDR3 sequence reads: CASSHLPPGEGNEQFF. The CDR3 DNA follows: TGCGCCAGCAGCCACCTCCCCCCCGGGGAGGGTAATGAGCAGTTCTTC.

The V call is TRBV7-2, the J call TRBJ1-2; tentatively, D is TRBD1 (5 bases). The CDR3 length is 12 residues. The germline V gene encodes CDR1 SGHTA and CDR2 FQGNSA. Trimming removed 4 bases from V and 8 bases from J, with 11 bases in between. The CDR3 DNA reads TGTGCCAGCAGCTCCTACAGGTTCGGCTACACCTTC. Its translation is CASSSYRFGYTF.

This clone was seen only a few times. The chain employs TRBV5-1 and TRBJ2-7; D may be TRBD2 (6 bases). Trimming took 4 bases from V and 0 from J, leaving 20 bases between them. The germline CDR1 and CDR2 sequences are SGHRS and YFSETQ. The CDR3 is 17 residues long. The CDR3 sequence: CASSGPLGGQSSYEQYF. The CDR3 coding sequence is TGCGCCAGCAGCGGGCCGCTCGGGGGTCAAAGCTCCTACGAGCAGTACTTC.